These 27 T cell receptor beta chains share one sample of origin, sequenced in a study of blood T cell repertoires in COVID-19. Profiling relied on immunoSEQ multiplex PCR, and the TCRdb table lists in-frame clones only, not all of them. This sample carries about 270,000 clones, more than 65% of them seen once, and the ten largest clones take roughly 3.1%. Sequences were obtained from peripheral blood. The receptors originated from a woman in her late teens or twenties with acute or convalescent COVID-19.

This clone was counted once. The CDR3 is CASSQGYNSPLHF. The CDR3, as DNA: TGTGCCAGCAGCCAGGGGTATAATTCACCCCTCCACTTT. V usage is TRBV27 and J usage is TRBJ1-6, with D perhaps TRBD1 (6 bases). Germline V gene lookup returns CDR1 MNHEY and CDR2 SMNVEV (reference sequence). The CDR3 is made up of 13 amino acids. Trimming took 6 bases from V and 4 from J, leaving 7 bases between them.

This chain links TRBV3-1 (or the pseudogene TRBV3-2) with TRBJ1-2; possibly TRBD1 for D (5 bases). Germline CDR1 LGHDT, CDR2 YNNKEL (reference sequence). V was trimmed by 0 bases and J by 3 bases, leaving 11 bases between them. The CDR3 consists of 15 residues. The CDR3 bases are TGTGCCAGCAGCCAAGAGAGGGGACTAGACTATGGCTACACCTTC. Its protein is CASSQERGLDYGYTF.

This clone was counted once. Since a much larger clone is just one base distant, this may be a read error. The chain links TRBV24-1 to TRBJ2-5; 7 bases are shared with TRBD2. This CDR3 region has 14 residues. Germline assignment: CDR1 KGHDR and CDR2 SFDVKD. The trim removed 6 bases at V and 5 bases at J, leaving 8 bases unmatched. DNA of the CDR3: TGTGCCACCAGTAGCGGGGCCGGGGGTGAGACCCAGTACTTC. Protein product: CATSSGAGGETQYF.

The chain is built from TRBV5-6 and TRBJ2-7, with 8 bases fitting TRBD2. The V gene end was trimmed by 2 bases and the J gene end by 0 bases; junction bases not matched to a gene: 7. Germline V gives CDR1 SGHDT, CDR2 YYEEEE. The CDR3 is made up of 16 amino acids. CDR3 residues: CASSFTAGVISYEQYF. The CDR3 DNA reads TGTGCCAGCAGCTTCACAGCGGGAGTGATCTCCTACGAGCAGTACTTC.

This clone was detected once. The rearrangement uses TRBV20-1 and TRBJ1-1; D perhaps matches TRBD1 (5 bases). V was pared by 3 bases and J by 4 bases, with 15 bases between. The CDR3 loop spans 14 amino acids. In germline, CDR1 is DFQATT, CDR2 SNEGSKA (reference sequence). CDR3 sequence (DNA): TGCAGTGCTAGTTTCGTCCAGGGAGGCACTGAAGCTTTCTTT. This gives the protein CSASFVQGGTEAFF.

This clone showed up just once. The J gene is TRBJ2-7, the V gene TRBV30; unclear D gene. The CDR3 is made up of 13 amino acids. From germline, CDR1 is GTSNPN and CDR2 SVGIG (reference sequence). V was clipped by 2 bases and J by 2 bases, with 10 bases between them. CDR3 bases: TGTGCCTGGAGTCCCCCGTTCGCCTACGAGCAGTACTTC. It encodes CAWSPPFAYEQYF. The complete variable domain, with remaining parts taken from reference TRBV30 and TRBJ2-7, reads SQTIHQWPATLVQPVGSPLSLECTVEGTSNPNLYWYRQAAGRGLQLLFYSVGIGQISSEVPQNLSASRPQDRQFILSSKKLLLSDSGFYLCAWSPPFAYEQYFGPGTRLTVT.

The V and J genes are TRBV5-6 and TRBJ2-5; TRBD2 is a possible D gene (6 bases). The CDR3 covers 13 residues. V was clipped by 0 bases and J by 3 bases, with 6 bases between them. The germline V gene has CDR1 SGHDT and CDR2 YYEEEE. DNA of the CDR3: TGTGCCAGCAGCTTGGTAGCGGAAGAGACCCAGTACTTC. Residues: CASSLVAEETQYF.

V is TRBV6-2 or TRBV6-3 and J is TRBJ2-1; 10 nucleotides line up with TRBD2. Trimming removed 6 bases from V and 7 bases from J; junction bases left unmatched: 9. CDR3 length equals 15 residues. CDR1 is MNHEY, CDR2 SVGEGT, per germline. Here the CDR3 reads CASSALAGGPNEQFF. The CDR3, as DNA: TGTGCCAGCAGCGCTTTAGCGGGAGGCCCTAATGAGCAGTTCTTC.

The CDR3 DNA is TGCGCCAGCAGCCCCCGCGTTGCAACTAATGAAAAACTGTTTTTT. Translated, it gives CASSPRVATNEKLFF. The genes are TRBV4-3 and TRBJ1-4; no clear D. Trimming took 4 bases from V and 0 from J, leaving 9 bases between them. CDR3 length equals 15 residues. Per the germline V gene, CDR1 is LGHNA and CDR2 is YSLEER.

The rearrangement links TRBV6-4 to TRBJ1-1, with D maybe TRBD1 (5 bases). V was trimmed by 5 bases and J by 0 bases, leaving 7 bases between them. The CDR3 has 13 amino acids. Germline V lookup: CDR1 MRHNA, CDR2 SNTAGT. CDR3 region: CASSRTMNTEAFF. CDR3 DNA sequence: TGTGCCAGCAGTCGGACAATGAACACTGAAGCTTTCTTT.

The chain employs TRBV3-1 (or the pseudogene TRBV3-2) and TRBJ2-1, with a tentative D call TRBD2 (6 bases). Germline V CDR1 and CDR2: LGHDT, YNNKEL (reference sequence). The CDR3 is made up of 15 amino acids. The V end was cut by 1 base, the J end by 3 bases, with 10 bases between. CDR3 sequence: CASSQATRDYNEQFF. The DNA for the CDR3 is TGTGCCAGCAGCCAAGCGACTAGGGACTACAATGAGCAGTTCTTC.

This rearrangement joins TRBV10-2 to TRBJ2-1, with TRBD2 as a possible D gene (5 bases). The V gene lost 4 bases and the J gene lost 14 bases, with 15 bases spanning the gap. The CDR3 sequence is 12 residues long. The germline V gene has CDR1 WSHSY and CDR2 SAAADI. The CDR3 coding sequence is TGCGCCAGCAGTGTTCCGGCGGGTTGGGAGTTCTTC. As protein: CASSVPAGWEFF.

This chain uses TRBV21-1 with TRBJ1-2; the listed D gene, TRBD1, was not tested against the DNA. TRBV21-1 is a known pseudogene. This CDR3 region has 20 residues. The CDR3 DNA reads as TGTGCCAGCAGCAAAGAAGGGGCCACAGGGGGCCGTCCAGACATATATGGCTACACCTTC. Residues: CASSKEGATGGRPDIYGYTF.

This sequence joins TRBV10-2 and TRBJ1-5; the D is unclear. V lost 2 bases, J lost 6 bases, and 11 bases lay in between. The CDR3 totals 14 residues. Germline V gene lookup returns CDR1 WSHSY and CDR2 SAAADI. This CDR3 reads CASSETSSSQPQHF. In DNA, the CDR3 is TGCGCCAGCAGTGAGACTAGCAGTTCTCAGCCCCAGCATTTT.

V gene TRBV24-1 combines with J gene TRBJ1-4; D unresolved. The CDR3 is made up of 12 amino acids. The ends were cut back, 4 bases at V and 6 bases at J, with 5 bases in the middle. Per the germline V gene, CDR1 is KGHDR and CDR2 is SFDVKD. CDR3 residues: CATSDPYEKLFF. DNA of the CDR3: TGTGCCACCAGTGACCCTTATGAAAAACTGTTTTTT.

V is TRBV29-1 and J is TRBJ1-5; 8 bases agree with TRBD1. The CDR3 has 15 amino acids. Germline lookup yields CDR1 SQVTM and CDR2 ANQGSEA. The J segment lost 0 bases and the V segment lost 6 bases, leaving 7 bases of the junction unmatched. The CDR3 is CSVGAGGSSNQPQHF. In nucleotides, the CDR3 is TGCAGCGTGGGGGCAGGGGGCTCTAGCAATCAGCCCCAGCATTTT. Combining the CDR3 with reference TRBV29-1 and TRBJ1-5 gives the whole variable domain SAVISQKPSRDICQRGTSLTIQCQVDSQVTMMFWYRQQPGQSLTLIATANQGSEATYESGFVIDKFPISRPNLTFSTLTVSNMSPEDSSIYLCSVGAGGSSNQPQHFGDGTRLSIL.

The chain couples TRBV4-1 to TRBJ2-2, with TRBD2 matching over 14 bases. CDR1 is MGHRA, CDR2 YSYEKL, per germline. V gave up 2 bases and J gave up 6 bases; unmatched junction bases: 11. This CDR3 contains 19 residues. The CDR3: CASSQPLGLAGVDAGELFF. CDR3 sequence (DNA): TGCGCCAGCAGCCAACCCCTGGGACTAGCGGGAGTCGATGCCGGGGAGCTGTTTTTT.

The CDR3 coding sequence is TGTGCCAGCAGCTTAGGTCGCGGGAGAACCTACAATGAGCAGTTCTTC. Translated: CASSLGRGRTYNEQFF. V gene TRBV7-2 combines with J gene TRBJ2-1; 7 bases agree with TRBD2. The CDR3 extends over 16 amino acids. The ends lost 1 base at V and 2 bases at J; junction bases unmatched: 5. Germline CDR1 SGHTA, CDR2 FQGNSA. Full variable domain (remainder filled in from reference TRBV7-2 and TRBJ2-1): GAGVSQSPSNKVTEKGKDVELRCDPISGHTALYWYRQSLGQGLEFLIYFQGNSAPDKSGLPSDRFSAERTGGSVSTLTIQRTQQEDSAVYLCASSLGRGRTYNEQFFGPGTRLTVL.

The V and J genes are TRBV30 and TRBJ1-5; TRBD1 matches 7 bases. The length of the CDR3 is 15 residues. With 7 bases clipped from V and 1 base from J, the junction kept 10 bases outside the gene matches. Germline CDR1 reads GTSNPN; CDR2 reads SVGIG (reference sequence). The CDR3 sequence is CALATGTVSNQPQHF. CDR3 DNA sequence: TGTGCCTTAGCAACCGGGACAGTAAGCAATCAGCCCCAGCATTTT.

With respect to this clone: Other DNA sequences in the same sample also yield this CDR3. The genes are TRBV27 and TRBJ1-5; D is perhaps TRBD1 (6 bases). Trimming took 6 bases from V and 2 from J, leaving 14 bases between them. The CDR3 consists of 15 residues. Germline V gene data show CDR1 as MNHEY and CDR2 as SMNVEV (reference sequence). CDR3 sequence reads: CASSLEGGGNQPQHF. For the CDR3, the DNA is TGTGCCAGCAGCCTTGAAGGGGGAGGCAATCAGCCCCAGCATTTT.

The rearrangement links TRBV21-1 to TRBJ1-3. TRBV21-1 is a pseudogene. The CDR3 extends over 15 amino acids. This CDR3 is CASRNDSRSGNTIYF. In DNA, the CDR3 is TGTGCCAGCCGCAATGACTCCCGCTCTGGAAACACCATATATTTT.

The rearrangement joins TRBV19 to TRBJ1-2; D call uncertain. The length of the CDR3 is 14 residues. CDR1 and CDR2 from the germline V gene are LNHDA and SQIVND (reference sequence). Trimming cost V 3 bases and J 3 bases, with 11 bases left between them. The CDR3 reads CASSITTEYYGYTF. CDR3 nucleotide sequence: TGTGCCAGTAGTATTACGACGGAGTACTATGGCTACACCTTC.

The chain has TRBV27 and TRBJ2-3; 7 bases are a match to TRBD1. CDR3 size: 15 residues. Trimming took 3 bases from V and 1 from J; bases not matched to a gene: 4. The germline CDR1 and CDR2 sequences are MNHEY and SMNVEV (reference sequence). CDR3 bases: TGTGCCAGCAGTTTCCGGGGACAGCGCACAGATACGCAGTATTTT. Translated: CASSFRGQRTDTQYF.

This clone was recorded once. The chain carries TRBV7-9 and TRBJ1-2; 8 bases agree with TRBD1. Germline V lookup: CDR1 SEHNR, CDR2 FQNEAQ (reference sequence). The CDR3 covers 14 residues. V gave up 6 bases and J gave up 8 bases; unmatched junction bases: 11. Here the CDR3 reads CASSHSTGDGGYTF. The CDR3 nucleotides read TGTGCCAGCAGTCACTCGACAGGGGATGGAGGCTACACCTTC. Looking up the rest from reference TRBV7-9 and TRBJ1-2 gives the full variable domain: DTGVSQNPRHKITKRGQNVTFRCDPISEHNRLYWYRQTLGQGPEFLTYFQNEAQLEKSRLLSDRFSAERPKGSFSTLEIQRTEQGDSAMYLCASSHSTGDGGYTFGSGTRLTVV.

This rearrangement joins TRBV29-1 to TRBJ2-7, with D perhaps matching TRBD2 (6 bases). CDR1 SQVTM and CDR2 ANQGSEA come from the germline V gene. The ends were cut back, 1 base at V and 4 bases at J, with 11 bases in the middle. This CDR3 has 13 amino acids. The CDR3 nucleotides read TGCAGCGTTGAAGTTACGGGGGAGTACGAGCAGTACTTC. It yields the protein CSVEVTGEYEQYF.

The V call is TRBV5-1, the J call TRBJ2-7, with D possibly matching TRBD1 (6 bases). This CDR3 contains 12 residues. Trimming pared 4 bases from V and 6 bases from J, leaving 11 bases between. Germline CDR1 is SGHRS and CDR2 is YFSETQ. The CDR3 here is CASSPQGFEQYF. CDR3 in DNA: TGCGCCAGCAGCCCACAGGGTTTCGAGCAGTACTTC.

This clone was seen a single time. The chain couples TRBV10-2 to TRBJ1-2, with TRBD1 as a possible D gene (5 bases). V was pared by 7 bases and J by 4 bases, with 13 bases between. CDR3 length: 13 residues. Germline CDR1 WSHSY, CDR2 SAAADI. The CDR3 protein is CASNSGGGYGYTF. The CDR3 nucleotides are TGCGCCAGCAATTCGGGGGGTGGCTATGGCTACACCTTC.